A single sample is the source of the 11 T cell receptor beta chains below, sequenced in a study of blood T cell repertoires in COVID-19. TCRdb's table, derived via immunoSEQ multiplex PCR, lists solely in-frame clones and lacks some. Altogether roughly 350,000 clones are present, around 91% being singletons, with the ten largest covering about 3.5%. Specimen: peripheral blood. The origin of the receptors is a woman aged 18-35 years who had recovered from COVID-19.

This chain links TRBV19 with TRBJ2-5; TRBD1 might be the D (6 bases). The CDR3 has 14 amino acids. Trimming cost V 5 bases and J 5 bases, with 15 bases left between them. From germline, CDR1 is LNHDA and CDR2 SQIVND (reference sequence). The CDR3 nucleotides read TGTGCCAGTAGTGAAGGGACACCGCGGGAGACCCAGTACTTC. Its protein product is CASSEGTPRETQYF.

This clone was counted between two and nine times. V is TRBV6-5 and J is TRBJ1-2; TRBD1 matches at 8 bases. Germline lookup yields CDR1 MNHEY and CDR2 SVGAGI. The CDR3 spans 13 residues. Trimming took 10 bases from V and 1 from J; bases not matched to a gene: 5. CDR3 coding DNA: TGTGCCATTGGACAGGGCCTTAACTATGGCTACACCTTC. It specifies CAIGQGLNYGYTF.

This chain uses TRBV7-9 with TRBJ1-2; 9 bases are a match to TRBD1. J lost 7 bases, V lost 0 bases, and 6 bases had no gene match. Germline-derived CDR1 and CDR2 are SEHNR and FQNEAQ (reference sequence). The CDR3 length is 15 residues. CDR3 sequence: CASSLAGGQGGGYTF. The CDR3 coding sequence is TGTGCCAGCAGCTTAGCAGGGGGACAGGGCGGTGGCTACACCTTC.

V gene TRBV7-8 combines with J gene TRBJ1-2; 10 nucleotides agree with TRBD1. Trimming took 5 bases from V and 4 from J; bases not matched to a gene: 7. The CDR3 is 15 amino acids. Germline V CDR1 and CDR2: SGHVS, FQNEAQ. The chain's CDR3 is CASSGRTGGTYGYTF. The CDR3, as DNA: TGTGCCAGCAGCGGTCGGACAGGGGGGACCTATGGCTACACCTTC.

The chain links TRBV7-9 to TRBJ2-3, with 8 nucleotides matching TRBD1. This CDR3 has 15 residues. Germline V CDR1 and CDR2: SEHNR, FQNEAQ (reference sequence). V shed 4 bases and J 3 bases; nucleotides not matched to a gene: 6. CDR3: CASSSQGEMTDTQYF. The DNA of the CDR3 is TGTGCCAGCAGCTCACAGGGGGAAATGACAGATACGCAGTATTTT.

This clone was picked up one time. The V call is TRBV5-1, the J call TRBJ2-3, with TRBD2 matching 7 bases. The CDR3 length is 13 residues. J gave up 3 bases and V 4 bases, and 2 bases lay outside the gene matches. Germline V gives CDR1 SGHRS, CDR2 YFSETQ. The CDR3 DNA sequence: TGCGCCAGCAGCAGAGCGGGAACAGATACGCAGTATTTT. Protein sequence: CASSRAGTDTQYF.

V and J are TRBV18 and TRBJ2-7, with D possibly matching TRBD1 (5 bases). CDR1 and CDR2 (germline): KGHSH, LQKENI. Trimming stripped 3 bases from V and 2 bases from J, with 11 bases between. The CDR3 runs to 14 residues. The CDR3 nucleotides read TGTGCCAGCTCACCGGGGCTGAGCCCCTACGAGCAGTACGTC. Translating gives CASSPGLSPYEQYV.

CDR3 amino acids: CASTQTGIRAGELFF. The CDR3 coding sequence is TGTGCCAGCACCCAGACAGGGATTAGAGCCGGGGAGCTGTTTTTT. This chain links TRBV7-6 with TRBJ2-2; 7 bases match TRBD1. CDR1 SGHVS and CDR2 FNYEAQ come from the germline V gene. The CDR3 length is 15 residues. Trimming cost V 7 bases and J 6 bases; bases outside gene matches: 11.

The rearrangement joins TRBV6-5 to TRBJ1-4; TRBD1 aligns across 7 bases. Germline V gene data show CDR1 as MNHEY and CDR2 as SVGAGI. This CDR3 has 14 amino acids. After removal of 6 bases from V and 4 bases from J, the junction contained 5 bases not matched to a gene. The chain's CDR3 is CASRRGQSNEKLFF. CDR3 coding DNA: TGTGCCAGCAGACGGGGACAGAGTAATGAAAAACTGTTTTTT.

This chain joins TRBV5-1 and TRBJ2-3; 7 bases are shared with TRBD2. The V gene end was trimmed by 4 bases and the J gene end by 1 base; junction bases not matched to a gene: 3. The CDR3 spans 14 residues. CDR1 and CDR2 (germline): SGHRS, YFSETQ. Here the CDR3 DNA reads TGCGCCAGCAGCCGCACTAGCGGCACAGATACGCAGTATTTT. This translates into CASSRTSGTDTQYF.

The rearrangement uses TRBV11-2 and TRBJ2-7, with D possibly matching TRBD1 (6 bases). Germline assignment: CDR1 SGHAT and CDR2 FQNNGV. This CDR3 is 14 amino acids long. Trimming pared 1 base from V and 0 bases from J, leaving 7 bases between. This chain's CDR3 is CASSLAQGSYEQYV. The DNA of the CDR3 is TGTGCCAGCAGCTTAGCACAGGGCTCCTACGAGCAGTACGTC.